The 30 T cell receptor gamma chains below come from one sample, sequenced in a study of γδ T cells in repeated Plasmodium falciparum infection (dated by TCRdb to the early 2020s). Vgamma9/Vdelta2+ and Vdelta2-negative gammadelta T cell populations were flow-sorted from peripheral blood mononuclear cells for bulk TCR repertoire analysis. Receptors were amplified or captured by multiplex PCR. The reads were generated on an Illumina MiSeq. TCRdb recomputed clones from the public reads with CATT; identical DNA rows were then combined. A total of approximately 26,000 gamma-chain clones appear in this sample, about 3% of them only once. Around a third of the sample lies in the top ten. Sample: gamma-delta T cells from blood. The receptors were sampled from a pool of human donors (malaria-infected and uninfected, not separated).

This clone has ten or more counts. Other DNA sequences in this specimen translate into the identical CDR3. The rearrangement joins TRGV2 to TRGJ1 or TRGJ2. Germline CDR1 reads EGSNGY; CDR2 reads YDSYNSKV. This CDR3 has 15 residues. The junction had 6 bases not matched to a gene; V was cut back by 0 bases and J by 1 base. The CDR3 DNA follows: TGTGCCACCTGGGACGGGCGGGGAAATTATTATAAGAAACTCTTT. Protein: CATWDGRGNYYKKLF.

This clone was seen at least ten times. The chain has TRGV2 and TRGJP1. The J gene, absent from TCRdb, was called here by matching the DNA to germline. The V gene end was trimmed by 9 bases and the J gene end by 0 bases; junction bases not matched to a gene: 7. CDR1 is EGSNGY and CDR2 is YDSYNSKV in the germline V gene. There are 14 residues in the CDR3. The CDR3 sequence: CATLGYTTGWFKIF. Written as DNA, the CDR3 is TGTGCCACCCTAGGATATACCACTGGTTGGTTCAAGATATTT.

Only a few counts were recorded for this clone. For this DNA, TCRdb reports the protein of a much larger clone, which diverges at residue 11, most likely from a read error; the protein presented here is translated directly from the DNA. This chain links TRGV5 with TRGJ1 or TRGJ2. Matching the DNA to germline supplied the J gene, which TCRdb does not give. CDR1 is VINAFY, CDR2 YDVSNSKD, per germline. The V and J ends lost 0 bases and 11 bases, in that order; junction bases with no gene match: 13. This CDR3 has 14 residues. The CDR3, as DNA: TGTGCCACCTGGGACAGGCCCCCACAGCGGGAGAAACTCTTT. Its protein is CATWDRPPQREKLF.

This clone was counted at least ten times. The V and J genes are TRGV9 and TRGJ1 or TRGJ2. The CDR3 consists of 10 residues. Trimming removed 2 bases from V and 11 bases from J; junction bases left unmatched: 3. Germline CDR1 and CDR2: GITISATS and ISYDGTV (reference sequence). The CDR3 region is CALWEEEKLF. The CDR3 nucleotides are TGTGCCTTGTGGGAGGAGGAGAAACTCTTT.

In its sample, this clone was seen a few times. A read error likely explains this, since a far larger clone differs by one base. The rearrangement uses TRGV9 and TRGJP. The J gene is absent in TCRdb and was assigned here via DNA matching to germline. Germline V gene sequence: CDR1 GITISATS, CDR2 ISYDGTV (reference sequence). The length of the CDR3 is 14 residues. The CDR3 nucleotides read TGTGCCCTGTGGGAGCAGTTGGGCAAAAAAATCAAGGTATTT. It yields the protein CALWEQLGKKIKVF.

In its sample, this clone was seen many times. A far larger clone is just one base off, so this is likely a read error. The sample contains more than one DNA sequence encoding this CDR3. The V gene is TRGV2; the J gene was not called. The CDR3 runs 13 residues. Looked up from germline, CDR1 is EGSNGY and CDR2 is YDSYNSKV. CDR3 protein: CATWDGLDYKKLF. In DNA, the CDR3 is TGTGCCACCTGGGACGGGCTCGATTATAAGAAGCTCTTT.

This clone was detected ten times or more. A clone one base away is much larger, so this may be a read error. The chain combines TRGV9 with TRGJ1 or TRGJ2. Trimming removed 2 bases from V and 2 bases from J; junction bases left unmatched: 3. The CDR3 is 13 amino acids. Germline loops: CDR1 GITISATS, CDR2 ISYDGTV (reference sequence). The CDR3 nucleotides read TGTGCCTTGTGGGAGGGGCATTATTATAAGAAACTCTTT. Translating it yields CALWEGHYYKKLF.

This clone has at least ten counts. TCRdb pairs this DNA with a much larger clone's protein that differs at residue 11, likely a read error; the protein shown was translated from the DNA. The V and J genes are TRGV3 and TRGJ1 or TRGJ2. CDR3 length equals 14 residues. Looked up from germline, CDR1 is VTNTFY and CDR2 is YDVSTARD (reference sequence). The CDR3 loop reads CATWDRPSYYRKLF. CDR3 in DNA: TGTGCCACCTGGGACAGGCCGAGTTATTATAGGAAACTCTTT.

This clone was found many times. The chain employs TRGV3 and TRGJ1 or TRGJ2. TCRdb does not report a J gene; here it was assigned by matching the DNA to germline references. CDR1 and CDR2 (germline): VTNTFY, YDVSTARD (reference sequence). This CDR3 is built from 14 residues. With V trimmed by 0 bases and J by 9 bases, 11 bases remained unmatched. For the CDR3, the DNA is TGTGCCACCTGGGACAGGCCGTACCCTCTTAAGAAACTCTTT. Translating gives CATWDRPYPLKKLF.

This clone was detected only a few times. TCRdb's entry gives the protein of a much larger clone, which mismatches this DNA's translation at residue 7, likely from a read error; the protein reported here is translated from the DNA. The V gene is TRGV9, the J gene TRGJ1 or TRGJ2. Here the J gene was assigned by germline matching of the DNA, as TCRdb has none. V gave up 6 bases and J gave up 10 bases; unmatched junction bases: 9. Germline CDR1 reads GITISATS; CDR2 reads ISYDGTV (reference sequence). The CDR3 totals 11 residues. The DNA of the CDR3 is TGTGCCTTGTGGACCTTTCGAAAGAAACTCTTT. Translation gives CALWTFRKKLF.

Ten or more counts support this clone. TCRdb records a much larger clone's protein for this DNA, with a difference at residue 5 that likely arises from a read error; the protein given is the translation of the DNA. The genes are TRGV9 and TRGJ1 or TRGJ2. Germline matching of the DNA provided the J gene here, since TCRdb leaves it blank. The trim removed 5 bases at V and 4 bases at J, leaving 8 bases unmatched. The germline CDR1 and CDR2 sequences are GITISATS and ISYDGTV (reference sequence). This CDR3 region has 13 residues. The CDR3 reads CALWGATYYKKLF. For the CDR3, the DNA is TGTGCCTTGTGGGGGGCTACCTATTATAAGAAACTCTTT.

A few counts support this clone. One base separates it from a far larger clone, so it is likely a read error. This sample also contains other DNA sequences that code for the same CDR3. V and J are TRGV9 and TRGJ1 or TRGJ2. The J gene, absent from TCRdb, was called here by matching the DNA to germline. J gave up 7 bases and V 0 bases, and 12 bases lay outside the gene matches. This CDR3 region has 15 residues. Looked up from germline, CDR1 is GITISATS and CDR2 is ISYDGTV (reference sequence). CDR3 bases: TGTGCCTTGTGGGAGGTGCCACGAATTTACTATAAGAAACTCTTT. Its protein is CALWEVPRIYYKKLF.

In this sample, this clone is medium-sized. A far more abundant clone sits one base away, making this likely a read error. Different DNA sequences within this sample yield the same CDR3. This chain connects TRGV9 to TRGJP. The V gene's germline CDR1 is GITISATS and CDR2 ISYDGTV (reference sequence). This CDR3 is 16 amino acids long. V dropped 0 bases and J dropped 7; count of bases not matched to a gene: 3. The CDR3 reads CALWEVQELGKKIKVF. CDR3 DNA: TGTGCCTTGTGGGAGGTGCAGGAGTTGGGCAAAAAAATCAAGGTATTT.

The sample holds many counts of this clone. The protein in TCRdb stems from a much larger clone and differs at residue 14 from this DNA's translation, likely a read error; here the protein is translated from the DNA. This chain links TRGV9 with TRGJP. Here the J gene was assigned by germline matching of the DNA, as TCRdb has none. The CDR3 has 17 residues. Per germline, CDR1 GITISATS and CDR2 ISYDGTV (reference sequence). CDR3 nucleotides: TGTGCCTTGTGGGAGGAGAGGGGAGAGTTGGGCAAAAAAGTCAAGGTATTT. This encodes CALWEERGELGKKVKVF.

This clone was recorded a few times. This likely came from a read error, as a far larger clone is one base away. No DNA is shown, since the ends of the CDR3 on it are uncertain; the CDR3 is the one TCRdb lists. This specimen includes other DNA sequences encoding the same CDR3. The CDR3 region is CALWEAIIIRNSLAVEQHLLSQVSIGRIQHF. The J gene is uncalled and the V gene is TRGV9. Ends included, the CDR3 has 31 residues. CDR1 is GITISATS, CDR2 ISYDGTV, per germline (reference sequence).

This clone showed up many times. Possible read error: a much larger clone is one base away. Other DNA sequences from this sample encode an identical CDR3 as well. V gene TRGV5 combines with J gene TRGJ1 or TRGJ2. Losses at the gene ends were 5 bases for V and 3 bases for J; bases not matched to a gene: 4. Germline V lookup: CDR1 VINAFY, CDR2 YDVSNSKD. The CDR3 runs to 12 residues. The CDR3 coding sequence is TGTGCCACCTGGGGGTCTTATTATAAGAAACTCTTT. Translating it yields CATWGSYYKKLF.

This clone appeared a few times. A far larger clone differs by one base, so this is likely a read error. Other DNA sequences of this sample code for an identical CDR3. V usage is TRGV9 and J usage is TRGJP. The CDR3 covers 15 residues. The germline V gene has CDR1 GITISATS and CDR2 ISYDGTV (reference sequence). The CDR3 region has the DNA TGCGCCTTGTGGGAGGTGACCTCCGGCAAAAAAATCAAGGTATTT. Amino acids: CALWEVTSGKKIKVF.

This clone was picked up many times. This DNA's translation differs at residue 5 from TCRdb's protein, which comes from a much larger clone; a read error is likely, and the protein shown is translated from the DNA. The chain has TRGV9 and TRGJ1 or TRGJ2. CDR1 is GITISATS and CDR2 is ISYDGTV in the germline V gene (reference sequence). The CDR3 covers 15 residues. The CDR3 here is CALWKVTRTYYKKLF. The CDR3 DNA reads TGTGCCTTGTGGAAGGTTACTAGAACCTATTATAAGAAACTCTTT.

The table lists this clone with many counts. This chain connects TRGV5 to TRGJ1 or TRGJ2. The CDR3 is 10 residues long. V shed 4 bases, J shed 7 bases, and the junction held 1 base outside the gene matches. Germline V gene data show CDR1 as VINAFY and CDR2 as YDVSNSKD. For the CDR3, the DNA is TGTGCCACCTGGGAATATAAGAAACTCTTT. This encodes CATWEYKKLF.

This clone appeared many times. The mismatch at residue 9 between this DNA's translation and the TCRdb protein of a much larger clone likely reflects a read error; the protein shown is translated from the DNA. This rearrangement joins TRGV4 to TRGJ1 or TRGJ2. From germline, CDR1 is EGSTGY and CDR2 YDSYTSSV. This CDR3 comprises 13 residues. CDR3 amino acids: CATWDAPYHKKLF. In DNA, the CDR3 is TGTGCCACCTGGGATGCGCCTTATCATAAGAAACTCTTT.

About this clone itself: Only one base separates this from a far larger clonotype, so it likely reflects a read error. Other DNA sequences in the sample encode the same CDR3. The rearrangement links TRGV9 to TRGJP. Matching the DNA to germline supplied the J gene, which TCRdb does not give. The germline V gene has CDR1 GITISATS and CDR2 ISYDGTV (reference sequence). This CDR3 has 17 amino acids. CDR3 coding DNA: TGCGCCTTGTGGGTACTCCTCCAAGAGTTGGGCAAAAAAATCAAGGTATTT. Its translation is CALWVLLQELGKKIKVF.

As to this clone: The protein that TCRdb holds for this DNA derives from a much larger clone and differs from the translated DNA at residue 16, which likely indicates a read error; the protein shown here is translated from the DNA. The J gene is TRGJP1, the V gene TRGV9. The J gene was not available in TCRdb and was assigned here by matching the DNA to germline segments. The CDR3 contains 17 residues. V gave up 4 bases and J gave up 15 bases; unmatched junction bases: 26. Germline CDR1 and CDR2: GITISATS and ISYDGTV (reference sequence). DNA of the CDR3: TGTGCCTTGTGGGACCATGATCAAGAGTTGGGCAAAAAAATCAAGATATTT. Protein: CALWDHDQELGKKIKIF.

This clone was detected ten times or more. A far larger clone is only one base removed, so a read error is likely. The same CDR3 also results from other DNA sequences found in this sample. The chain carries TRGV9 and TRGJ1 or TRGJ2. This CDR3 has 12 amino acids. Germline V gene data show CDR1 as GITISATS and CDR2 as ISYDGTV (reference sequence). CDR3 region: CALWEVSYKKLF. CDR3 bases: TGTGCCTTATGGGAGGTCTCTTATAAGAAACTCTTT.

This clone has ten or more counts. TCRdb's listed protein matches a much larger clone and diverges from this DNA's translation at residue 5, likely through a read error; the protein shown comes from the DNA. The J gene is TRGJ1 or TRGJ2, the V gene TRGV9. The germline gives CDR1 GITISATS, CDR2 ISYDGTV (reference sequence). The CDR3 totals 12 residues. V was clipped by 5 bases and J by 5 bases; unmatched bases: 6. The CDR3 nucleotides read TGTGCCTTGTGGGCCCTAGATTATAAGAAACTCTTT. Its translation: CALWALDYKKLF.

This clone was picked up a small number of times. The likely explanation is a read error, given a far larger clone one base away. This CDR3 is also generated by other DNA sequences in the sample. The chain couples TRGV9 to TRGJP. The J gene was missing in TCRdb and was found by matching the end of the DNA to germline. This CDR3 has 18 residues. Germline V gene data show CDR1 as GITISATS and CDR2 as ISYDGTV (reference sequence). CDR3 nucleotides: TGTGCTTTGTGGGAGGTGGTGGGAAAAGAGTTGGGCAAAAAAATCAAGGTATTT. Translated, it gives CALWEVVGKELGKKIKVF.

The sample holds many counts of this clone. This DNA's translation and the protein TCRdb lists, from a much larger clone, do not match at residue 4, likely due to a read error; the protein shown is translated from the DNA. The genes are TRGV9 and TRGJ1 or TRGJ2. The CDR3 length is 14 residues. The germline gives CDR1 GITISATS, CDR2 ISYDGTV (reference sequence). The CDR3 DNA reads TGTGCCTTGCGGGAGTCCACGTGCAGGGGTAAGAAACTCTTT. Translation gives CALRESTCRGKKLF.

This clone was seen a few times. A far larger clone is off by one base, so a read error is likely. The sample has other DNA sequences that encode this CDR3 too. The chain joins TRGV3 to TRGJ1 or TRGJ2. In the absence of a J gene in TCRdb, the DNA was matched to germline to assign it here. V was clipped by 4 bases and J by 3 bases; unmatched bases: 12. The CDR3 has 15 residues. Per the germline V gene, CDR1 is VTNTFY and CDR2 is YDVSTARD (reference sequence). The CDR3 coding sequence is TGTGCCACCTGGGATGTAGGCCCCCCTTATTATAAGAAACTCTTT. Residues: CATWDVGPPYYKKLF.

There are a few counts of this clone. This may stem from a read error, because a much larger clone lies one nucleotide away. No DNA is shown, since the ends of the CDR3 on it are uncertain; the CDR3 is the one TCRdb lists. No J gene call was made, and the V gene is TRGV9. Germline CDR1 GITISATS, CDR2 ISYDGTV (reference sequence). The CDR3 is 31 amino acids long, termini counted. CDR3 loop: CALWEAIIIRNSLAVEQHLLSQVSIGRIQHF.

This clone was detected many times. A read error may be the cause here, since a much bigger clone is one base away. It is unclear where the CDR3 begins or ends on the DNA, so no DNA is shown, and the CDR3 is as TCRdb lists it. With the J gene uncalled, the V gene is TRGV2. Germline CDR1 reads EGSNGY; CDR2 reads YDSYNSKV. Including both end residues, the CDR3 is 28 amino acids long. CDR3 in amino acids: CATWDDRNSLAVEQHWLSQVSIGRIQHF.

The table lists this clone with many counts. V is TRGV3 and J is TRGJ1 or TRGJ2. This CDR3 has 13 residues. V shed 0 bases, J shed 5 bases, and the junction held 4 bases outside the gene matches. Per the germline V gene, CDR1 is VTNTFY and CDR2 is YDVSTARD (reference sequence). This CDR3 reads CATWDRANYKKLF. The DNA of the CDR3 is TGTGCCACCTGGGACAGGGCTAATTATAAGAAACTCTTT.